This passage covers 25 T cell receptor beta chains from one sample sequenced in a study of response to subunit inactivated influenza vaccine. MiXCR was run by TCRdb on the RT-PCR reads, yielding one entry per CDR3 protein. The table has about 800,000 distinct CDR3 sequences, approximately 21% seen once. The sequenced sample was PBMCs from blood, obtained around 5 days after vaccination. These receptors were obtained from a man in his forties or fifties who received an inactivated influenza vaccine.

In this sample, this clonotype turned up many times. The rearrangement links TRBV2 to TRBJ2-5; 10 positions match TRBD1. Germline V lookup: CDR1 SNHLY, CDR2 FYNNEI. CDR3 length: 13 residues. V lost 7 bases, J lost 3 bases, and 2 bases stayed unmatched. The CDR3 here is CASTGTGEETQYF. CDR3 DNA sequence: TGTGCCAGCACCGGGACAGGGGAAGAGACCCAGTACTTC. Together with reference TRBV2 and TRBJ2-5, the CDR3 gives the full variable domain: EPEVTQTPSHQVTQMGQEVILRCVPISNHLYFYWYRQILGQKVEFLVSFYNNEISEKSEIFDDQFSVERPDGSNFTLKIRSTKLEDSAMYFCASTGTGEETQYFGPGTRLLVL.

This chain links TRBV25-1 with TRBJ2-7; no clear D gene. The length of the CDR3 is 13 residues. The V and J ends lost 3 bases and 3 bases respectively, with 9 bases between them. Germline CDR1 is MGHDK and CDR2 is SYGVNS. The CDR3 protein is CASSENQNYEQYF. For the CDR3, the DNA is TGTGCCAGCAGTGAGAACCAAAACTACGAGCAGTACTTC.

The table lists this clonotype with a few counts. The rearrangement uses TRBV10-3 and TRBJ1-5; D not certain. Trimming left V 10 bases short and J 2 bases short, with 15 bases between. The V gene's germline CDR1 is ENHRY and CDR2 SYGVKD. The CDR3 spans 14 residues. This CDR3 reads CATQALGGNQPQHF. The CDR3 DNA is TGTGCCACTCAGGCCCTCGGGGGCAATCAGCCCCAGCATTTT.

This clonotype was observed many times. The chain carries TRBV12-3 or TRBV12-4 and TRBJ2-1; D is unresolved. Trimming cost V 5 bases and J 3 bases, with 14 bases left between them. This CDR3 contains 15 residues. CDR3 amino acids: CASSLGPGVYNEQFF. The CDR3 DNA reads as TGTGCCAGCAGTCTGGGTCCTGGGGTCTACAATGAGCAGTTCTTC.

This clonotype turned up a few times. V and J are TRBV27 and TRBJ2-7; D might be TRBD2 (5 bases). V gave up 5 bases and J gave up 2 bases, with 16 bases separating them. Per germline, CDR1 MNHEY and CDR2 SMNVEV (reference sequence). CDR3 length: 15 amino acids. Here the CDR3 DNA reads TGTGCCAGCAGTCTTAAACACGGGGAAACCTACGAGCAGTACTTC. As protein: CASSLKHGETYEQYF.

The V call is TRBV12-3 or TRBV12-4, the J call TRBJ1-2; 9 nucleotides agree with TRBD1. The V gene end was trimmed by 6 bases and the J gene end by 8 bases; junction bases not matched to a gene: 7. The CDR3 runs 13 residues. The CDR3 DNA sequence: TGTGCCAGCAGGGGGACAGGGACTGAAGGCTACACCTTC. Translated: CASRGTGTEGYTF.

The V and J genes are TRBV7-6 and TRBJ2-3; the match to TRBD2 covers 7 bases. V dropped 0 bases and J dropped 6; count of bases not matched to a gene: 3. The CDR3 covers 14 residues. The V gene's germline CDR1 is SGHVS and CDR2 FNYEAQ. CDR3 DNA: TGTGCCAGCAGCTTAGCTAACGGGGGGGATACGCAGTATTTT. Encoded protein: CASSLANGGDTQYF.

The rearrangement joins TRBV7-9 to TRBJ2-5, with D maybe TRBD2 (6 bases). Trimming left V 3 bases short and J 4 bases short, with 21 bases between. This CDR3 region has 17 residues. The germline V gene has CDR1 SEHNR and CDR2 FQNEAQ (reference sequence). This CDR3 reads CASSFWGTGSILETQYF. The CDR3 DNA sequence: TGTGCCAGCAGCTTTTGGGGGACCGGGAGTATTCTAGAGACCCAGTACTTC.

This clonotype was seen repeatedly, ten times or more. V usage is TRBV10-2 and J usage is TRBJ2-3; unclear D gene. Looked up from germline, CDR1 is WSHSY and CDR2 is SAAADI. The ends were cut back, 7 bases at V and 8 bases at J, with 19 bases in the middle. CDR3 size: 14 residues. The CDR3 reads CASTDTVLVATQYF. The CDR3 DNA sequence: TGCGCCAGCACCGACACAGTCCTCGTTGCTACGCAGTATTTT.

The V call is TRBV5-6, the J call TRBJ2-1; no clear D. The CDR3 runs 15 residues. V shed 1 base and J shed 2 bases, with 10 bases lying between them. The V gene's germline CDR1 is SGHDT and CDR2 YYEEEE. CDR3 coding DNA: TGTGCCAGCAGCTTGCGACGACTTACCTACAATGAGCAGTTCTTC. This sequence encodes CASSLRRLTYNEQFF.

This clonotype turned up a few times. This chain uses TRBV20-1 with TRBJ2-3; the D gene could be TRBD1 or TRBD2 (6 bases each). In germline, CDR1 is DFQATT, CDR2 SNEGSKA (reference sequence). V lost 4 bases and J 2 bases, leaving 13 bases between the germline ends. CDR3 length: 14 residues. As DNA, the CDR3 is TGCAGTGCTACCCCCGGGGGCACCACAGATACGCAGTATTTT. Translating gives CSATPGGTTDTQYF.

This clonotype was seen a handful of times. The chain is built from TRBV10-2 and TRBJ2-2; TRBD1 agrees at 7 bases. CDR3 length: 13 residues. Germline-derived CDR1 and CDR2 are WSHSY and SAAADI. The V segment lost 6 bases and the J segment 4 bases; nucleotides outside the gene matches: 2. The CDR3 DNA follows: TGCGCCAGCAGGGGGACAGCCACCGGGGAGCTGTTTTTT. Amino acid sequence: CASRGTATGELFF.

The chain couples TRBV12-3 or TRBV12-4 to TRBJ1-5; D is unclear. Trimming took off 4 bases at V and 6 bases at J, with 10 bases between the two ends. The CDR3 covers 13 residues. The CDR3 sequence: CASSSTFTQPQHF. Here the CDR3 DNA reads TGTGCCAGCAGTTCGACGTTCACTCAGCCCCAGCATTTT.

The chain joins TRBV18 to TRBJ2-6; D ambiguous. The ends were cut back, 1 base at V and 1 base at J, with 8 bases in the middle. Looked up from germline, CDR1 is KGHSH and CDR2 is LQKENI. The CDR3 has 16 residues. The CDR3: CASSPLWQSGANVLTF. The CDR3 DNA reads TGTGCCAGCTCACCACTATGGCAATCTGGGGCCAACGTCCTGACTTTC. The entire variable domain, with the rest obtained from reference TRBV18 and TRBJ2-6, is as follows: NAGVMQNPRHLVRRRGQEARLRCSPMKGHSHVYWYRQLPEEGLKFMVYLQKENIIDESGMPKERFSAEFPKEGPSILRIQQVVRGDSAAYFCASSPLWQSGANVLTFGAGSRLTVL.

V is TRBV30 and J is TRBJ2-7; D unresolved. The CDR3 runs to 11 residues. V was pared by 5 bases and J by 3 bases, with 8 bases between. Per germline, CDR1 GTSNPN and CDR2 SVGIG (reference sequence). This CDR3 is CAWEDGYEQYF. DNA of the CDR3: TGTGCCTGGGAGGACGGCTACGAGCAGTACTTC.

This clonotype has only a few counts. The J gene is TRBJ2-1, the V gene TRBV7-2; D unclear. CDR1 and CDR2 from the germline V gene are SGHTA and FQGNSA. The V end lost 5 bases, the J end lost 6 bases, and 20 bases lay between the germline ends. CDR3 size: 16 residues. The CDR3 here is CASSPRRLPPSNEQFF. The CDR3 DNA is TGTGCCAGCAGCCCGAGGCGGCTACCGCCAAGCAATGAGCAGTTCTTC.

The chain has TRBV11-2 and TRBJ1-1; tentatively, D is TRBD1 (6 bases). Trimming removed 0 bases from V and 3 bases from J, with 11 bases in between. Germline V gene lookup returns CDR1 SGHAT and CDR2 FQNNGV. The CDR3 is 15 residues long. This CDR3 reads CASSLEGAWDTEAFF. The CDR3 DNA is TGTGCCAGCAGCTTAGAGGGGGCATGGGACACTGAAGCTTTCTTT.

The J gene is TRBJ2-5, the V gene TRBV10-3; possibly TRBD2 for D (7 bases). Germline CDR1 reads ENHRY; CDR2 reads SYGVKD. V lost 6 bases and J lost 2, with 16 bases in between. The CDR3 totals 15 residues. CDR3 protein: CAISKGGGVQETQYF. In DNA form, the CDR3 reads TGTGCCATCAGCAAAGGCGGGGGCGTTCAAGAGACCCAGTACTTC.

This clonotype was seen a handful of times. V usage is TRBV5-6 and J usage is TRBJ2-3; 7 positions match TRBD1. The length of the CDR3 is 16 residues. The V and J ends lost 2 bases and 0 bases, in that order; junction bases with no gene match: 6. Germline V gene sequence: CDR1 SGHDT, CDR2 YYEEEE. In DNA, the CDR3 is TGTGCCAGCAGCTTCCTTGACAGGGAGAGCACAGATACGCAGTATTTT. Its translation: CASSFLDRESTDTQYF.

The chain is built from TRBV29-1 and TRBJ2-1; TRBD2 is a possible D gene (5 bases). The CDR3 contains 14 residues. Germline V gene lookup returns CDR1 SQVTM and CDR2 ANQGSEA. V was pared by 6 bases and J by 10 bases, with 22 bases between. CDR3 DNA sequence: TGCAGCGTGCGGGCCGTCTCCACCCTCGGGGAGCAGTTCTTC. It specifies CSVRAVSTLGEQFF.

Only a few counts were recorded for this clonotype. The rearrangement links TRBV12-3 or TRBV12-4 to TRBJ2-7; 11 positions agree with TRBD2. This CDR3 spans 15 amino acids. Unmatched junction bases numbered 6, after V lost 6 bases and J lost 2 bases. The CDR3 DNA sequence: TGTGCCAGCAGGGTCGGGACTAGCGGTGCCTACGAGCAGTACTTC. This sequence encodes CASRVGTSGAYEQYF.

This clonotype was counted between two and nine times. The genes are TRBV7-2 and TRBJ2-2; TRBD2 matches at 12 bases. The germline gives CDR1 SGHTA, CDR2 FQGNSA. The CDR3 is 17 amino acids. Losses at the gene ends were 4 bases for V and 0 bases for J; bases not matched to a gene: 3. In DNA form, the CDR3 reads TGTGCCAGCAGCTCTAGCGGGGGGGCGCCGAACACCGGGGAGCTGTTTTTT. Encoded protein: CASSSSGGAPNTGELFF.

This clonotype has more than one count but fewer than ten. The chain employs TRBV20-1 and TRBJ2-3, with 7 bases matching TRBD2. This CDR3 comprises 14 residues. The V gene end was trimmed by 1 base and the J gene end by 5 bases; junction bases not matched to a gene: 6. CDR1 and CDR2 from the germline V gene are DFQATT and SNEGSKA (reference sequence). CDR3 coding DNA: TGCAGTGCTAGAGCGGGGGGTGGTAAAGATACGCAGTATTTT. It is translated as CSARAGGGKDTQYF.

This clonotype was found a few times. V is TRBV13 and J is TRBJ1-1; D is ambiguous. The CDR3 length is 15 residues. Germline loops: CDR1 PRHDT, CDR2 FYEKMQ (reference sequence). Trimming left V 2 bases short and J 0 bases short, with 10 bases between. This chain's CDR3 is CASSLRPTMNTEAFF. The DNA of the CDR3 is TGTGCCAGCAGCTTAAGACCTACGATGAACACTGAAGCTTTCTTT. Supplemented by reference TRBV13 and TRBJ1-1, the full variable domain reads AAGVIQSPRHLIKEKRETATLKCYPIPRHDTVYWYQQGPGQDPQFLISFYEKMQSDKGSIPDRFSAQQFSDYHSELNMSSLELGDSALYFCASSLRPTMNTEAFFGQGTRLTVV.

J is TRBJ2-6 and V is TRBV10-3; no clear D. Trimming took 2 bases from V and 4 from J, leaving 6 bases between them. Germline CDR1 reads ENHRY; CDR2 reads SYGVKD. The CDR3 contains 14 residues. The CDR3 DNA is TGTGCCATCAGTGAGGCCCTCGGGGCCAACGTCCTGACTTTC. Translation: CAISEALGANVLTF.